This T cell receptor (beta chain) stems from a study of blood T cells in healthy people across ages. Study as a whole: Using template switching, researchers captured about one barcoded beta molecule for each two T cells.

Then a second PCR, running roughly 6 to 12 cycles, was carried out with a sample-barcoded 5' primer and a J-beta primer mix. Any given sample supplied a minimum of 3 million CDR3-containing paired-end reads. One entry per CDR3 protein results from TCRdb running MiXCR on the 5' RACE reads. This sample carries over 300,000 distinct CDR3 sequences, 50% to 60% of them seen once, and the ten largest clones take 45% to 55%. Note on this clonotype: What it binds is unknown.

Whenever a sample was processed, at least 7 million PBMCs were isolated. General observations from the study: Comparison with aged donors showed that long-lived donors had more naive CD4+ cells and higher diversity.

CDR3 length equals 15 residues. Trimming took off 3 bases at V and 2 bases at J, with 14 bases between the two ends. Germline values: CDR1 SGHTA, CDR2 FQGNSA. Sequencing input: blood. This sequence joins TRBV7-2 and TRBJ2-7, with D unclear. This receptor was taken from a man aged 60 to 69 in good health. CDR3 nucleotide sequence: TGTGCCAGCAGCTTCAAGACCTACGAGACCTACGAGCAGTACTTC. Translating gives CASSFKTYETYEQYF.